This entry features one TCR beta chain sequence. Its antigen is still unknown. No much larger clone is present one base from it, and per-base qualities are unavailable. Per the germline V gene (reference sequence), GTSNPN is the CDR1 and SVGIG is the CDR2. Relative to germline, V is 0 bases shorter and J is 3 bases shorter, with 11 bases between their ends. The CDR3, cysteine through phenylalanine, is 14 amino acids long. The entry retains the CDR3 DNA only, 42 bases that are in frame from base 1. The entry originates in a study of T cell responses to AZD1222 COVID-19 vaccine (dated by TCRdb to the early 2020s). Study-wide context: AZD1222 recipients with second doses at about 4 weeks or about 12 weeks were pooled, because spike-specific TCR depth and breadth did not differ between schedules. TCR sequencing was performed for some 250 trial participants, of whom 207 were given two doses of AZD1222 and about 25 were given two doses of MenACWY control vaccine. Trial participants were enrolled into age subgroups of 18-55, 56-69 and 70-plus years, which contained approximately 150, 28 and 58 TCR-sequenced participants, respectively. Summary of the overall study and its limitations: Conclusions about previously exposed vaccinees were limited because only five to seven AZD1222 recipients were SARS-CoV-2 seropositive at baseline. Nearly half of unique spike-specific TCRs reportedly recognized epitopes outside regions mutated in the B.1.351 and B.1.1.7 variants. Most participants were white British and females outnumbered males, and the authors suggested that clonal diversity may have been underestimated. After two AZD1222 doses, spike-specific TCR breadth and depth were significantly higher than at day 0 and than in MenACWY recipients. The 56-69-year group was small, and its depth increase did not reach significance, likely because of low power. No day 14 peak-response samples were available, so repertoires were characterized only after the peak T cell response. The whole spike protein was spanned by vaccine-associated CD4 TCRs, and dominant responses were seen in regions 160-218 and 743-854.

What this sample's time point label stands for: baseline before first vaccination. Vaccinee samples were obtained from the UK trials COV001 and COV002, which included a single-blind randomized controlled phase 2/3 trial of AZD1222 (ChAdOx1 nCoV-19) in healthy adults. Trial participant PBMC samples were collected at day 0 and day 28 after the second dose for TCRbeta chain sequencing. The CDR3 regions of human TCRbeta chains were analyzed by immunosequencing. Processing in the source paper ran as follows. Repertoire TCRs were checked for matches against a reference library of SARS-CoV-2-specific TCRs that had been generated using the MIRA antigen-specificity platform. Breadth was defined as the fraction of unique TCRs that were SARS-CoV-2-associated. Depth was defined as the fraction of total T cells that were SARS-CoV-2-associated. Using the MIRA data, each spike-specific TCR was assigned both to the spike region to which the TCR was reactive and to a CD4 or CD8 class. Log10-transformed breadth and depth values were compared by one-way ANOVA with Sidak's multiple comparisons tests. As stored in TCRdb, this immuneACCESS dataset retains in-frame rearrangements with V and J assigned. A fraction of the clones does not appear; measured against another copy, unresolved V genes explain less than half of the discrepancy, and the remainder lacks a known reason. V and J calls plus clone size are reproduced from that table; the DNA served to infer D and trimming. Across this sample there are around 110,000 clones, with about 90% seen only once. The top ten clones comprise 6.5% to 8.5% of the sample.

The sample in question was peripheral blood, obtained on day 0 of AZD1222 vaccination. The sequence derives from an adult in good health. The chain joins TRBV30 to TRBJ1-2, with the D gene not clear enough to name. CDR3 sequence: CAWSVNDGYYGYTF. DNA sequence: TGTGCCTGGAGTGTAAACGACGGTTACTATGGCTACACCTTC.